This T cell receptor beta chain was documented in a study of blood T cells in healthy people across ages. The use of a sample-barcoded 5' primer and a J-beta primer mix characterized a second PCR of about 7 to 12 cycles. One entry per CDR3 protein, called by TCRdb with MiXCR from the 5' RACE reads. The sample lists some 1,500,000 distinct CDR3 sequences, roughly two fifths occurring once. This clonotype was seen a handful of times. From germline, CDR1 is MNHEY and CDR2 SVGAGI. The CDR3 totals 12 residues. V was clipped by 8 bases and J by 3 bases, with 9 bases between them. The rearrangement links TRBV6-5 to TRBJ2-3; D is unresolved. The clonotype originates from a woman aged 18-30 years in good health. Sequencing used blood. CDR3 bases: TGTGCCAGCGGGCGCATAACAGATACGCAGTATTTT. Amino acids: CASGRITDTQYF.